This T cell receptor (beta chain) was documented in a study of human thymus T cells. Broader study findings: Thymic and blood repertoires seemed to favor certain V and J genes. Unrelated individuals had highly overlapping thymic repertoires, as reported in related research.

Trimming cost V 4 bases and J 0 bases, with 18 bases left between them. Germline lookup yields CDR1 SGHDN and CDR2 FVKESK. This CDR3 has 17 residues. Using immunoSEQ multiplex PCR, the repertoire was profiled, and TCRdb retains in-frame clones only, with some absent. The table includes some 120,000 clones, around 95% detected once. Thymus tissue for the work was resected from patients undergoing corrective heart surgery. Healthy Finnish infants undergoing corrective surgery for congenital heart defects were used as donors. Turning to this clone: Its antigen remains unidentified.

The receptor was isolated from a boy younger than two with a congenital heart defect but otherwise immunologically healthy. The sample consisted of thymus tissue. The chain carries TRBV14 and TRBJ1-1; no clear D. This CDR3 reads CASSRAKGPLMNTEAFF. DNA for the CDR3: TGTGCCAGCAGCCGGGCTAAGGGCCCCCTCATGAACACTGAAGCTTTCTTT.